Sequencing of this T cell receptor beta chain was carried out in a study of identical twins (dated by TCRdb to the mid-2010s). Background on the whole study: To test whether fetal clonotypes persist, the study used deep sequencing on TCR alpha and beta repertoires from monozygotic twins, unrelated adults of various ages, and cord blood. Replicate twin experiments were performed at different times using different library preparation protocols to rule out contamination.

Trimming at the junction amounts to 5 bases on V and 5 bases on J, and the germline ends lie 11 bases apart. CDR1 and CDR2 (MNHNS, SASEGT) derive from the germline V gene. Its CDR3 holds 13 amino acids, cysteine through phenylalanine. The CDR3 DNA has 39 bases and is translated from base 1. This clonotype occurred once. What antigen it recognizes has not been identified. Base quality data are lacking; no much larger clone is found one base away. The method behind the library was 5' RACE. The reads were generated on an Illumina HiSeq 2000. Template switching added a universal primer binding site, and the final cDNA carried a unique molecular identifier that allowed TCR cDNA molecules to be counted accurately. Specific primers in the conserved constant-segment region were used to synthesize first-strand cDNA for TCR alpha and beta chains. To control for contamination, every cDNA library carried two barcodes: a SMART-Mk sample barcode plus Illumina barcodes. TruSeq adapter sequences along with Illumina sample barcodes were introduced in two successive PCR steps. TCR alpha and beta cDNA libraries were sequenced on the Illumina HiSeq platform with custom primers. As for how the authors treated the data: Raw reads were processed with MiGEC to extract unique molecular identifiers, and MiXCR was used to determine CDR3 positions. Recombination models were inferred per individual with the repgenHMM and IGoR tools using an EM algorithm. Shared clonotype analysis was performed with the tcR package in R, normalizing sharing by the product of cloneset sizes. To study raw recombination free of thymic and clonal selection effects, out-of-frame nonproductive sequences were analyzed. The public sequencing data were trimmed at Q25 with fastp and processed into clonotypes with MiXCR by TCRdb, which kept only in-frame beta chains. Records with the same CDR3 protein are collapsed into one entry carrying the most frequent genes and DNA. The V and J calls were not made by the authors but by TCRdb's processing. This sample comprises roughly 500,000 distinct CDR3 sequences, under 25% of them detected only once. Around 0.9% of the sample is in the top ten clones.

Every donor was a healthy Caucasian. The twin cohort consisted of three pairs of female monozygotic twins, all aged roughly 18 to 30 years. Positive isolation kits from Invitrogen were used to isolate CD4+ and CD8+ T cell populations. The investigation overall reported the following: Because the same donors could not be followed over many years, conclusions were based on cross-sectional statistical analysis. Zero-insertion analyses could be partly confounded by invariant T cells such as MAIT and iNKT, though diverse VJ usage argued against such confounding for most clonotypes. Compared with coincidental sharing between unrelated individuals, out-of-frame TCR alpha sequences shared between twins had an excess of sequences with low generation probability. Fewer insertions were carried by abundant cord blood beta clonotypes, a similar but weaker trend appeared in young adult naive repertoires, and no such trend appeared in memory repertoires. In monozygotic twins, recombination models systematically underestimated out-of-frame TCR alpha sharing, but the models matched the sharing seen between unrelated individuals. In beta out-of-frame sequences, excess twin sharing was weaker, because having fewer shared sequences lowered the signal-to-noise ratio.

The sample was also reused in another study, on T cells expressing NK-cell markers. As described in the second report: Three sorted T-cell subsets (CD3+CD56+NKG2C+, CD3+CD56+NKG2C- and CD3+CD56-NKG2C+) from roughly eight donors had their TCR beta-chain repertoires profiled. Among the eight sequenced donors, only one was HCMV-seronegative, while the other seven were HCMV-seropositive. In several experiments an anti-gammadeltaTCR antibody was added to restrict sorting to alphabetaTCR-expressing T cells. In more than five donors, the dominant CD3+CD56+NKG2C+ clonotypes were found to rank among the top 10 CD8+ clonotypes and to make up 1.0-7.0% of CD8+ T cells. Those dominant clonotypes were again the most abundant among CD3+CD56-NKG2C+ cells in a few donors, at about 28.3-60.1%. It remained unclear whether the expanded NKG2C-expressing T cell clones were specific for HCMV antigens. The eight sequenced donors were randomly selected healthy volunteers, three men and five women. To determine HCMV serostatus, a commercial ELISA kit was used to detect HCMV-specific IgG in serum. MIGEC handled demultiplexing of the reads and grouping by UMI, while MiTCR was used to assemble and quantify clonotypes. Only TCR cDNA sequences supported by at least two reads were kept to exclude erroneous sequences. The tcR package was used for downstream repertoire analysis, and clonotypes were matched between fractions using CDR3 nucleotide sequence together with V segment. VDJmatch was used to annotate antigen specificity against VDJdb, with one amino acid substitution in CDR3 allowed.

The sample consisted of CD4+ T cells sorted from blood. The chain couples TRBV6-1 to TRBJ2-3; the D segment cannot be called with confidence. This clonotype was sampled from a woman between 18 and 29 years old in good health. The CDR3 corresponds to CASSLATLDTQYF. The sequenced DNA: TGTGCCAGCAGTCTTGCAACGCTAGATACGCAGTATTTT.